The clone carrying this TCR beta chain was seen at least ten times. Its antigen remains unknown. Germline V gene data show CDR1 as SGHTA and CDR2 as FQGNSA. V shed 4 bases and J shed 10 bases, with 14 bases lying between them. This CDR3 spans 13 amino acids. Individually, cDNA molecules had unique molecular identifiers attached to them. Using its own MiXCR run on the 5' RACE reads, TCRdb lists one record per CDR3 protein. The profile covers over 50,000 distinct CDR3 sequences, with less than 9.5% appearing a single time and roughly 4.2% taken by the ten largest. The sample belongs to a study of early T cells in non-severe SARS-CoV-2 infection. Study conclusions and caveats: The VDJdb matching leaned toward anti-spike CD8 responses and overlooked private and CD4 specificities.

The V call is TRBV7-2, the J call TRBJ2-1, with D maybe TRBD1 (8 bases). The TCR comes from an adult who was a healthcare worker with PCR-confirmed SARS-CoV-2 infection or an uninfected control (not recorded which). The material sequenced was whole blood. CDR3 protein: CASSSRGRGEQFF. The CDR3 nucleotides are TGTGCCAGCAGCTCCAGGGGGCGGGGGGAGCAGTTCTTC.